These 26 T cell receptor beta chains came from one sample sequenced in a study of cytomegalovirus exposure and HLA in healthy donors. 13 Jbeta primers and 60 Vbeta primers were used for the PCR. Only in-frame clones appear in the TCRdb table, and some are missing; sequencing was by immunoSEQ multiplex PCR. Found here are fewer than 90,000 clones, roughly 83% of them singletons; the top ten hold under 15%. The sequencing input was PBMCs. Every receptor here comes from a woman aged 40-49 years in good health and CMV-seropositive.

The chain links TRBV6-6 to TRBJ2-1; weak D call: TRBD2 (6 bases). Trimming cost V 6 bases and J 3 bases, with 15 bases left between them. Germline values: CDR1 MNHNY, CDR2 SVGAGI (reference sequence). The CDR3 extends over 15 amino acids. The CDR3 spells CASSSREKNYNEQFF. CDR3 coding DNA: TGTGCCAGCAGCTCACGGGAGAAAAACTACAATGAGCAGTTCTTC.

This rearrangement joins TRBV9 to TRBJ1-3; D perhaps matches TRBD1 (6 bases). This CDR3 contains 15 residues. Germline assignment: CDR1 SGDLS and CDR2 YYNGEE. Deletions cut 2 bases from V and 0 bases from J, with 9 bases between. As DNA, the CDR3 is TGTGCCAGCAGCGTTTCGGACAGCTCTGGAAACACCATATATTTT. This translates into CASSVSDSSGNTIYF. The full variable domain, its missing parts supplied by reference TRBV9 and TRBJ1-3, is DSGVTQTPKHLITATGQRVTLRCSPRSGDLSVYWYQQSLDQGLQFLIQYYNGEERAKGNILERFSAQQFPDLHSELNLSSLELGDSALYFCASSVSDSSGNTIYFGEGSWLTVV.

This clone has only a few counts. This chain connects TRBV7-9 to TRBJ1-1; TRBD1 matches 9 bases. The CDR3 runs 16 residues. The ends lost 5 bases at V and 4 bases at J; junction bases unmatched: 11. The germline CDR1 and CDR2 sequences are SEHNR and FQNEAQ (reference sequence). DNA of the CDR3: TGTGCCAGCAGCCTAGTGGGACAGGGCGTATTCACTGAAGCTTTCTTT. This codes for CASSLVGQGVFTEAFF.

The gene calls are TRBV2 and TRBJ2-5, with D possibly being TRBD2 (6 bases). The germline V gene has CDR1 SNHLY and CDR2 FYNNEI. The CDR3 length is 15 residues. Trimming left V 3 bases short and J 2 bases short, with 13 bases between. CDR3 DNA sequence: TGTGCCAGCAGTGATCTAGCGAGTGCGCAAGAGACCCAGTACTTC. Protein sequence: CASSDLASAQETQYF. The full variable domain, rest sourced from reference TRBV2 and TRBJ2-5, is EPEVTQTPSHQVTQMGQEVILRCVPISNHLYFYWYRQILGQKVEFLVSFYNNEISEKSEIFDDQFSVERPDGSNFTLKIRSTKLEDSAMYFCASSDLASAQETQYFGPGTRLLVL.

V is TRBV19 and J is TRBJ1-5; 9 bases are shared with TRBD1. The germline V gene encodes CDR1 LNHDA and CDR2 SQIVND (reference sequence). Trimming at V came to 4 bases and at J to 6 bases, leaving 7 bases not matched to a gene. The CDR3 totals 15 residues. CDR3 sequence (DNA): TGTGCCAGTAGTAGAGACAGGGGGAGTAGTCAGCCCCAGCATTTT. This sequence encodes CASSRDRGSSQPQHF.

This chain connects TRBV9 to TRBJ1-2; perhaps TRBD1 as D (5 bases). CDR1 SGDLS and CDR2 YYNGEE come from the germline V gene. The ends were cut back, 0 bases at V and 0 bases at J, with 9 bases in the middle. The CDR3 is 15 residues long. As DNA, the CDR3 is TGTGCCAGCAGCGTAGGACAGTCAGCTAACTATGGCTACACCTTC. It translates to CASSVGQSANYGYTF.

The rearrangement uses TRBV5-1 and TRBJ2-1; 7 bases are shared with TRBD2. From germline, CDR1 is SGHRS and CDR2 YFSETQ. V was pared by 5 bases and J by 0 bases, with 5 bases of the junction left unmatched. The CDR3 runs to 15 residues. The CDR3 loop is CASSFSGRSYNEQFF. CDR3 DNA: TGCGCCAGCAGTTTTAGCGGGCGCTCCTACAATGAGCAGTTCTTC.

The chain has TRBV14 and TRBJ2-7; 12 positions match TRBD2. The CDR3 totals 15 residues. The germline V gene has CDR1 SGHDN and CDR2 FVKESK. V lost 2 bases and J lost 3; bases outside the gene matches: 2. The CDR3 spells CASSQLLAGGYEQYF. In DNA, the CDR3 is TGTGCCAGCAGCCAATTACTAGCGGGAGGCTACGAGCAGTACTTC.

The CDR3 DNA reads as TGTGCCAGCAGCTTACCCGGACAGGCCGATACGCAGTATTTT. Amino acid sequence: CASSLPGQADTQYF. This chain uses TRBV7-2 with TRBJ2-3; 7 bases match TRBD1. Germline V CDR1 and CDR2: SGHTA, FQGNSA. Trimming took 2 bases from V and 6 from J; bases not matched to a gene: 5. This CDR3 contains 14 residues.

This CDR3 is CASSQQQGVSGSPLHF. Written as DNA, the CDR3 is TGTGCCAGCAGCCAGCAACAGGGAGTCAGCGGTTCACCCCTCCACTTT. The V call is TRBV7-9, the J call TRBJ1-6; TRBD1 is a possible D gene (6 bases). Deletions cut 5 bases from V and 9 bases from J, with 20 bases between. The CDR3 consists of 16 residues. CDR1 SEHNR and CDR2 FQNEAQ come from the germline V gene (reference sequence).

The chain employs TRBV11-3 and TRBJ1-2, with D possibly being TRBD1 (5 bases). Germline V CDR1 and CDR2: SGHNT, YENEEA. The CDR3 length is 12 residues. V dropped 4 bases and J dropped 6 bases, with 9 bases sitting between them. DNA of the CDR3: TGTGCCAGCAGCTACGGAGGGGATGGCTACACCTTC. This codes for CASSYGGDGYTF.

The chain joins TRBV19 to TRBJ2-2; D remains unclear. Trimming cost V 5 bases and J 4 bases, with 11 bases left between them. The CDR3 has 14 residues. Germline lookup yields CDR1 LNHDA and CDR2 SQIVND (reference sequence). This CDR3 is CASSSLLLTGELFF. Here the CDR3 DNA reads TGTGCCAGTAGTTCCTTACTTCTCACCGGGGAGCTGTTTTTT.

This chain uses TRBV5-6 with TRBJ2-2, with D maybe TRBD1 (6 bases). CDR1 is SGHDT and CDR2 is YYEEEE in the germline V gene. The CDR3 is made up of 15 amino acids. V dropped 7 bases and J dropped 0 bases, with 13 bases sitting between them. In DNA, the CDR3 is TGTGCCAGCTTCCTCGGGACAACGAACACCGGGGAGCTGTTTTTT. It is translated as CASFLGTTNTGELFF.

This chain links TRBV7-2 with TRBJ1-1; a weak D match, TRBD1 (5 bases). CDR3 size: 13 residues. Trimming left V 5 bases short and J 5 bases short, with 12 bases between. The germline V gene has CDR1 SGHTA and CDR2 FQGNSA. The DNA of the CDR3 is TGTGCCAGCAGCCTAGGGGAGATGACTGAAGCTTTCTTT. Amino acid sequence: CASSLGEMTEAFF.

In its sample, this clone was seen once. This chain links TRBV28 with TRBJ2-7, with D possibly being TRBD1 (6 bases). V lost 5 bases, J lost 3 bases, and 17 bases lay in between. In germline, CDR1 is MDHEN, CDR2 SYDVKM. The CDR3 covers 15 residues. The CDR3 sequence is CASSVPPTGNYEQYF. The CDR3 DNA follows: TGTGCCAGCAGTGTACCCCCGACAGGAAACTACGAGCAGTACTTC.

This chain links TRBV13 with TRBJ1-1, with a possible D match to TRBD1 (5 bases). Trimming took 5 bases from V and 5 from J, leaving 21 bases between them. The CDR3 extends over 16 amino acids. Germline loops: CDR1 PRHDT, CDR2 FYEKMQ (reference sequence). The CDR3 sequence is CASSPVGGRFGTEAFF. Written as DNA, the CDR3 is TGTGCCAGCAGCCCCGTCGGGGGGAGATTTGGGACTGAAGCTTTCTTT.

The J gene is TRBJ2-7, the V gene TRBV5-1, with 7 positions matching TRBD1. V was clipped by 3 bases and J by 3 bases; unmatched bases: 9. The length of the CDR3 is 15 residues. The germline gives CDR1 SGHRS, CDR2 YFSETQ. The CDR3 loop is CASSSKQGKNYEQYF. CDR3 DNA: TGCGCCAGCAGCTCTAAACAGGGGAAAAACTACGAGCAGTACTTC.

The V call is TRBV6-4, the J call TRBJ2-1; TRBD2 agrees at 9 bases. The length of the CDR3 is 15 residues. The V gene's germline CDR1 is MRHNA and CDR2 SNTAGT. V shed 1 base, J shed 7 bases, and the junction held 5 bases outside the gene matches. CDR3 bases: TGTGCCAGCAGTGACTGGAGCGGGAGGCGGAATGAGCAGTTCTTC. It encodes CASSDWSGRRNEQFF.

This chain joins TRBV4-3 and TRBJ1-3; TRBD1 matches 8 bases. Germline CDR1 and CDR2: LGHNA and YSLEER. The CDR3 length is 18 residues. Unmatched junction bases numbered 19, after V lost 4 bases and J lost 8 bases. The CDR3 sequence is CASSLDRRQGATGDTIYF. The CDR3 DNA follows: TGCGCCAGCAGCCTCGACCGACGTCAGGGGGCTACCGGGGACACCATATATTTT.

The chain joins TRBV18 to TRBJ1-2; 7 nucleotides match TRBD1. The V gene's germline CDR1 is KGHSH and CDR2 LQKENI. CDR3 length: 15 residues. With 6 bases clipped from V and 4 bases from J, the junction kept 11 bases outside the gene matches. The CDR3 reads CASSPTGTAAYGYTF. In DNA, the CDR3 is TGTGCCAGCTCGCCTACCGGGACAGCAGCCTATGGCTACACCTTC. Full variable domain (rest looked up from reference TRBV18 and TRBJ1-2): NAGVMQNPRHLVRRRGQEARLRCSPMKGHSHVYWYRQLPEEGLKFMVYLQKENIIDESGMPKERFSAEFPKEGPSILRIQQVVRGDSAAYFCASSPTGTAAYGYTFGSGTRLTVV.

This clone has a single count. The V call is TRBV28, the J call TRBJ2-7; tentatively, D is TRBD2 (5 bases). The CDR3 loop spans 16 amino acids. Germline assignment: CDR1 MDHEN and CDR2 SYDVKM. V was pared by 3 bases and J by 4 bases, with 19 bases between. CDR3 in amino acids: CASSFSGLGLLYEQYF. DNA for the CDR3: TGTGCCAGCAGTTTTAGTGGTCTCGGACTTTTGTACGAGCAGTACTTC.

This rearrangement joins TRBV29-1 to TRBJ1-1; D is uncertain. The CDR3 is 12 amino acids. Per the germline V gene, CDR1 is SQVTM and CDR2 is ANQGSEA. Trimming pared 2 bases from V and 9 bases from J, leaving 13 bases between. The CDR3 reads CSVESAGGKAFF. DNA for the CDR3: TGCAGCGTTGAATCGGCGGGCGGGAAAGCTTTCTTT.

The chain couples TRBV7-2 to TRBJ2-1, with TRBD1 matching 9 bases. V dropped 5 bases and J dropped 5; count of bases not matched to a gene: 7. The CDR3 has 15 residues. Germline V gene sequence: CDR1 SGHTA, CDR2 FQGNSA. CDR3 sequence: CASSSRDRVDNEQFF. For the CDR3, the DNA is TGTGCCAGCAGCAGCCGGGACAGGGTCGACAATGAGCAGTTCTTC.

The V and J genes are TRBV29-1 and TRBJ2-7, with 9 nucleotides matching TRBD1. The CDR3 runs 19 residues. Germline CDR1 SQVTM, CDR2 ANQGSEA. V lost 4 bases to trimming and J lost 2 bases; unmatched junction nucleotides: 21. CDR3 nucleotide sequence: TGCAGCGTTGCGGAGTCGGGACAGGGTGTGGGTATAAGGACCTACGAGCAGTACTTC. Translation: CSVAESGQGVGIRTYEQYF.

The chain uses TRBV4-2 and TRBJ2-1, with a possible D match to TRBD2 (5 bases). CDR1 and CDR2 from the germline V gene are LGHNA and YNFKEQ. Trimming took off 6 bases at V and 7 bases at J, with 10 bases between the two ends. The CDR3 runs to 12 residues. CDR3 sequence: CASSWTGNEQFF. CDR3 bases: TGTGCCAGCAGTTGGACTGGGAATGAGCAGTTCTTC.

The rearrangement joins TRBV7-2 to TRBJ2-2; a possible D gene is TRBD2 (6 bases). The V gene's germline CDR1 is SGHTA and CDR2 FQGNSA. The CDR3 runs to 15 residues. Trimming pared 0 bases from V and 4 bases from J, leaving 9 bases between. CDR3 region: CASSLAGGSTGELFF. The CDR3 DNA is TGTGCCAGCAGCTTAGCAGGAGGGAGCACCGGGGAGCTGTTTTTT.